These T cell receptor beta chains were read from a single sample in a study of PD-L1 blockade in urothelial cancer. Profiled with immunoSEQ multiplex PCR; TCRdb holds only in-frame clones, not every one. The data contain about 120,000 clones, approximately 90% of them singletons. Sequenced here: PBMCs, sampled around atezolizumab (anti-PD-L1) treatment. Receptors were obtained from a man aged 55 to 70 with urothelial cancer. Each CDR3 is given with its conserved first and last residue. A D gene is named only where the DNA matches it firmly. Clone size is given for some rows only: seen once, a few or many times, or a class if the clone is expanded.

V: TRBV9; J: TRBJ1-5; D: TRBD1; size: -; length: 14; DNA: TGTGCCAGCAGTTCTACAGGGGAAGATCAGCCCCAGCATTTT; CDR3: CASSSTGEDQPQHF
V: TRBV6-1; J: TRBJ1-5; D: TRBD1; size: -; length: 14; DNA: TGTGCCAGCAGTGGGGGGCAGGGACAGCAGCCCCAGCATTTT; CDR3: CASSGGQGQQPQHF
V: TRBV19; J: TRBJ1-1; D: -; size: -; length: 14; DNA: TGTGCCAGTAGTGAAGGACAGAGGGACACTGAAGCTTTCTTT; CDR3: CASSEGQRDTEAFF
V: TRBV7-9; J: TRBJ1-1; D: -; size: -; length: 16; DNA: TGTGCCAGCAGCTTAAGGCCCAGGGGTGCTTTGACTGAAGCTTTCTTT; CDR3: CASSLRPRGALTEAFF
V: TRBV28; J: TRBJ1-5; D: TRBD1; size: -; length: 13; DNA: TGTGCCACAAGGACAGGACTCTATCAGCCCCAGCATTTT; CDR3: CATRTGLYQPQHF
V: TRBV11-3; J: TRBJ1-2; D: TRBD1; size: -; length: 13; DNA: TGTGCCAGCAGCTTAGCAGGGGGCCGTGGCTACACCTTC; CDR3: CASSLAGGRGYTF
V: TRBV5-1; J: TRBJ2-2; D: -; size: once; length: 15; DNA: TGCGCCAGCAGCTTGCGCCCTAGGGGTTCCGGGGAGCTGTTTTTT; CDR3: CASSLRPRGSGELFF
V: TRBV6-5; J: TRBJ1-2; D: -; size: -; length: 15; DNA: TGTGCCAGCACCTCTGGGGCGCCCGCTAACTATGGCTACACCTTC; CDR3: CASTSGAPANYGYTF
V: TRBV5-4; J: TRBJ2-1; D: -; size: -; length: 14; DNA: TGTGCCAGCAGCTTCCGAGACAACTACAATGAGCAGTTCTTC; CDR3: CASSFRDNYNEQFF
V: TRBV5-4; J: TRBJ2-5; D: -; size: -; length: 13; DNA: TGTGCCAGCAGCTTGGAAGGGGTAGAGACCCAGTACTTC; CDR3: CASSLEGVETQYF
V: TRBV6-5; J: TRBJ2-5; D: TRBD2; size: -; length: 15; DNA: TGTGCCAGCAGGGGACTAGCGGGGGGGCCGAAGACCCAGTACTTC; CDR3: CASRGLAGGPKTQYF